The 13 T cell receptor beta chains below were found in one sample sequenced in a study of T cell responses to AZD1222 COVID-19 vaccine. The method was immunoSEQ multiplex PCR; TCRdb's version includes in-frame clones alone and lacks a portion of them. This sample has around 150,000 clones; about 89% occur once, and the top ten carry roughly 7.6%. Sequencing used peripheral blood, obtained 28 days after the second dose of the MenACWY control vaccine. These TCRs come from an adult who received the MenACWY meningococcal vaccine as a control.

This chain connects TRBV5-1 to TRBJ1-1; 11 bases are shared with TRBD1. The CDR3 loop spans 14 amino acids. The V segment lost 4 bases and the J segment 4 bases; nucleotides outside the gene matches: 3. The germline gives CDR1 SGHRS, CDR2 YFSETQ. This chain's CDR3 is CASSGQGAGTEAFF. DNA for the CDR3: TGCGCCAGCAGCGGACAGGGGGCAGGCACTGAAGCTTTCTTT.

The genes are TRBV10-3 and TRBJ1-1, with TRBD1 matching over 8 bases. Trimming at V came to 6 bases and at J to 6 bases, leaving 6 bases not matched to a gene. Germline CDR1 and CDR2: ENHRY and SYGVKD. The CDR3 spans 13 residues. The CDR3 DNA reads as TGTGCCATCAGGACAGGGGAATTGGCTGAAGCTTTCTTT. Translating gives CAIRTGELAEAFF.

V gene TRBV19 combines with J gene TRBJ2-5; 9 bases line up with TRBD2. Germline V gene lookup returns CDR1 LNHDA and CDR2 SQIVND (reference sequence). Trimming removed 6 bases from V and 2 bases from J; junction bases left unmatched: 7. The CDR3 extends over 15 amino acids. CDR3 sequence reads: CASRNLRGGQETQYF. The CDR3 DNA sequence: TGTGCCAGTAGGAACCTGCGGGGGGGGCAAGAGACCCAGTACTTC.

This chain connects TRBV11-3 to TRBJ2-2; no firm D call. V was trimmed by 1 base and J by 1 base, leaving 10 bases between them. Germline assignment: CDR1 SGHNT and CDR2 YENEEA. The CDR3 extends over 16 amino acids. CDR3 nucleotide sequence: TGTGCCAGCAGCTTAGCCCCCGGTGGGAACACCGGGGAGCTGTTTTTT. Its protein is CASSLAPGGNTGELFF.

CDR3 in DNA: TGTGCCAGCAGCTTACGGACAGGGAGCCCCTACGAGCAGTACTTC. It translates to CASSLRTGSPYEQYF. The chain joins TRBV7-8 to TRBJ2-7, with 8 positions matching TRBD1. CDR1 and CDR2 (germline): SGHVS, FQNEAQ. The CDR3 length is 15 residues. The junction had 5 bases not matched to a gene; V was cut back by 2 bases and J by 2 bases. The full variable domain, rest sourced from reference TRBV7-8 and TRBJ2-7, is GAGVSQSPRYKVAKRGQDVALRCDPISGHVSLFWYQQALGQGPEFLTYFQNEAQLDKSGLPSDRFFAERPEGSVSTLKIQRTQQEDSAVYLCASSLRTGSPYEQYFGPGTRLTVT.

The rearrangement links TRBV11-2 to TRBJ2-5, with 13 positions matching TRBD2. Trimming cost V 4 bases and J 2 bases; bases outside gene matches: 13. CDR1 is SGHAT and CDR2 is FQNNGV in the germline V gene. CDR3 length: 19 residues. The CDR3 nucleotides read TGTGCCAGCAGCTCGAGACTAGCGGGGGGCTCCGCGTATCAAGAGACCCAGTACTTC. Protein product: CASSSRLAGGSAYQETQYF. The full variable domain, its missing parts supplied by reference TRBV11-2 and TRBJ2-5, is EAGVAQSPRYKIIEKRQSVAFWCNPISGHATLYWYQQILGQGPKLLIQFQNNGVVDDSQLPKDRFSAERLKGVDSTLKIQPAKLEDSAVYLCASSSRLAGGSAYQETQYFGPGTRLLVL.

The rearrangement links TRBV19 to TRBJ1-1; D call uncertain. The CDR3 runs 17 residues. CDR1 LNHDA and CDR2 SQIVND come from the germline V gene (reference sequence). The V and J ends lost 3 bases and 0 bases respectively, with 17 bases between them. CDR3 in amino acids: CASSIRAVGQLNTEAFF. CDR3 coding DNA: TGTGCCAGTAGTATCCGCGCTGTAGGTCAGCTGAACACTGAAGCTTTCTTT. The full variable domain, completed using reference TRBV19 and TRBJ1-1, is DGGITQSPKYLFRKEGQNVTLSCEQNLNHDAMYWYRQDPGQGLRLIYYSQIVNDFQKGDIAEGYSVSREKKESFPLTVTSAQKNPTAFYLCASSIRAVGQLNTEAFFGQGTRLTVV.

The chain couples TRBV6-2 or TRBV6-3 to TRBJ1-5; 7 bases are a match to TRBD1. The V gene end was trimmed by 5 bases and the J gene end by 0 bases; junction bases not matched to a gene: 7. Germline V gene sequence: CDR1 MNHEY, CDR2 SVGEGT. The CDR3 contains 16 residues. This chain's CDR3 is CASSTNRGGSNQPQHF. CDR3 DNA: TGTGCCAGCAGTACTAACAGGGGTGGTAGCAATCAGCCCCAGCATTTT.

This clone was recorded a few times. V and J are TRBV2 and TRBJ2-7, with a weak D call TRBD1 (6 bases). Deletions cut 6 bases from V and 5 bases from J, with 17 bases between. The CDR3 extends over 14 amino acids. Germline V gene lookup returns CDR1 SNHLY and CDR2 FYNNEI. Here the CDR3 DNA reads TGTGCCAGCAGCTTACAAGGGGGACGGGACGAGCAGTACTTC. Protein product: CASSLQGGRDEQYF.

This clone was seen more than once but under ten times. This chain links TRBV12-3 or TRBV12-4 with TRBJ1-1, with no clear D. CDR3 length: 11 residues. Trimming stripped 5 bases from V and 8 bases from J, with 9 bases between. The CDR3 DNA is TGTGCCAGCAGTCCCCTCGGGGAAGCTTTCTTT. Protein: CASSPLGEAFF.

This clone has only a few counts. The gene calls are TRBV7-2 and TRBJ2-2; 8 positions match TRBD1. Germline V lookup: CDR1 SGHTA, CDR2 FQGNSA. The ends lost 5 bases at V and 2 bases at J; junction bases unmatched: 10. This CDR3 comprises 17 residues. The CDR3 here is CASSIIAGTGNTGELFF. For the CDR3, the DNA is TGTGCCAGCAGCATCATTGCCGGGACAGGAAACACCGGGGAGCTGTTTTTT.

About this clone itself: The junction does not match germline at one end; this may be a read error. This chain's CDR3 is CATSVLTKSGQFF. The CDR3 nucleotides are TGTGCCACCAGTGTTTTGACCAAAAGTGGGCAGTTCTTC. The chain recombines TRBV24-1 with TRBJ2-1, with no clear D. Germline CDR1 KGHDR, CDR2 SFDVKD. The CDR3 is 13 residues long.

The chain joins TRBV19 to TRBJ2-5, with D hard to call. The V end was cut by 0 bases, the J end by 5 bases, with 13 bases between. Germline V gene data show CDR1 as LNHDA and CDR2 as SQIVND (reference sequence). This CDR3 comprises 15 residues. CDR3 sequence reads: CASSIEAGGRETQYF. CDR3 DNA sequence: TGTGCCAGTAGTATAGAGGCAGGCGGCAGGGAGACCCAGTACTTC.